The present entry profiles one T cell receptor (beta chain) with its context. The target of this receptor is not known. Per-base quality was not reported, and no clone a single base away is much larger than it. In total, over 600 healthy bone marrow donors made up the cohort. Cohort members were all nominally healthy when sampled, although unrecorded immune exposures were likely present. The donor tested CMV seropositive, placing the donor among the 250 to 350 seropositive members of the cohort. Each donor provided a peripheral blood sample, and peripheral blood mononuclear cells were used for TCR beta sequencing. Genomic DNA extraction from the blood cell samples was performed with the Qiagen DNeasy Blood Extraction Kit. The V end gives up 4 bases and the J end 3 bases, leaving 4 bases in the junction not matched to a gene. The germline V gene (reference sequence) provides CDR1 LNHDA and CDR2 SQIVND. Counted from cysteine to phenylalanine, this CDR3 has 14 amino acids. CDR3 DNA only is kept here, 42 bases in frame from base 1.

This sample was taken from a study of cytomegalovirus exposure and HLA in healthy donors listed by TCRdb under 2017. Study-wide context: An earlier analysis of 587 of the donors reported 250 to 350 Gb of sequence data and 95 million to 140 million unique TCR beta sequences obtained from about 180 million T cells. In addition to the first cohort of 650 to 800 subjects, a separate validation cohort of approximately 130 different subjects was used. Several DR-DQ haplotypes were handled as single units for association and clustering because linkage in the cohort was strong. Donor age, sex, ethnicity and CMV serostatus were collected together with the repertoire data. An early release that covered some 640 HLA-typed donors contained about 300 gigabases of sequencing data and 70 million to 100 million unique TCR sequences. In the later analysis, no new phenotypic data were used to find candidate immune exposures; instead, reliance was placed on TCR beta sequences and their occurrence across donors. All discovery cohort repertoires had been generated using a single sequencing platform. A later genetic analysis used genome-wide SNP genotypes for about 60% of the roughly 700 donors, treating that subset as a discovery cohort. To predict cytomegalovirus infection status, the study combined high-throughput TCR immunosequencing, statistical association of individual TCRs with disease status, and machine learning. Typing coverage varied by locus: roughly 620-630 donors for A, B, C, DRB1 and DQB1; more than 500 for DQA1; about 590 for DPA1; roughly 450 for DPB1. Of the approximately 400 genotyped donors, more than 75% were placed in the genetic ancestry cluster associated with self-reported Caucasian donors. The study aimed to test whether cataloging public T cell receptors could reveal signatures of past pathogen exposure. Across approximately 420 genotyped donors of the cohort, an average of about 250,000 unique TCR beta nucleotide sequences per donor were sequenced, and roughly 18% of those sequences were non-productive. The study used immunosequencing to profile the T cell repertoires of approximately 630 subjects and linked those repertoires to cytomegalovirus serostatus. In a later analysis, previously published TCR beta repertoires from several hundred donors were re-analyzed and high-resolution HLA genotyping was added so that TCR occurrence patterns could be studied. An earlier analysis of nearly 600 of the donors applied high-throughput TCR beta sequencing to assess whether each TCR beta V gene segment acted as functional or pseudogenic. HLA typing included class I and class II loci at four-digit resolution.

The investigation overall reported the following: Because HLA typing was unavailable for some donors at each locus, only the typed subset was used in association tests. Strong co-occurrence of HLA alleles, especially DR and DQ, made assigning TCR associations to individual alleles difficult. Because counts were too low, fewer than 20 rarely observed V segments, including chromosome 9 orphons, were excluded from the earlier analysis of several hundred of the donors. Immune exposure information for the cohort was limited to CMV serostatus. At a false discovery rate of 0.05, a later analysis linked 15,000 to 20,000 TCR beta sequences to specific HLA alleles. Presence/absence analyses assumed roughly uniform sequencing depth across donors, an assumption that may not hold. A further reported finding was that TCR beta sequences accurately predicted the HLA-A and HLA-B alleles for most subjects in the first cohort. Some IMGT-functional V segments, including TRBV6-2 and TRBV6-3, could not be told apart with the 87-base-pair reads, so those segments were excluded. Compared with equally common non-associated chains, HLA-associated TCR beta chains in a later analysis were more clonally expanded and had lower generation probabilities. In a later analysis, most CMV-associated TCR beta chains were found to appear HLA-restricted, with HLA associations seemingly driven largely by CMV exposure. In both the original and validation cohorts, the classifier was reported to diagnose cytomegalovirus status with high specificity and sensitivity. Most TCR sequences were observed very rarely across donors, whereas some public TCRs were present in many individuals. A few of the identified cytomegalovirus-associated TCR beta chains were confirmed in vitro to be specific for cytomegalovirus antigens. A total of about 180 TCR beta chains were listed by the study as associated with cytomegalovirus. Linkage disequilibrium might explain the correlated functional status among segregating V segments, but an unknown experimental factor could not be ruled out. A later analysis reported that several top co-occurrence clusters appeared linked to parvovirus B19, influenza, CMV and Epstein-Barr virus. A cluster of highly shared sequence variants was judged likely to represent a technical artifact of the sequencing pipeline. The authors suggested that the approach could potentially be generalized to other disease states and immunological phenotypes. In a later analysis, the rate of TCR association differed among HLA loci, with DRB1 alleles having the most associated TCRs and HLA-C alleles having the fewest. In an earlier analysis of several hundred of the donors, most TCR beta V segments were observed in productive rearrangements about 90% or about 30% of the time, broadly matching IMGT annotations. The cohort was sequenced for TCR beta chains only, and without alpha or paired-chain data the features that could be detected were limited. V-gene and J-gene trimming of TCR beta chains was associated with a missense DCLRE1C variant in a later genetic analysis, and the association was replicated in an independent cohort. In a later genetic analysis, fewer N-insertions in productive TCRs were reported among donors in an Asian-associated ancestry cluster than the approximately 630-donor mean.

Receptors were amplified or captured by the immunoSEQ multiplex PCR assay. For the multiplex PCR, a mixture combining 60 forward primers for TCR Vbeta segments and 13 reverse primers for TCR Jbeta segments was used. A multiplex PCR assay on genomic DNA amplified the CDR3 region of rearranged TCR beta genes. Amplified TCR beta libraries were sequenced as 87-base-pair reads on the Illumina HiSeq System. The original pipeline was this. A later analysis counted about 82 million unique TCR beta chains across the 670 or so repertoires, and some 12 million of these chains were shared by at least two donors. To remove PCR and sequencing errors, raw reads were error-corrected and collapsed into unique sequences using a nearest-neighbor algorithm that merged closely related sequences. V, D and J gene segments were assigned by aligning CDR3 sequences to IMGT reference sequences. Each retained sequence needed at least a six-nucleotide match to both a V gene segment and a J gene segment. Rearrangements were called productive when the CDR3 lacked stop codons and stayed in frame with V and J; all others were non-productive. Following IMGT convention, CDR3 was defined as the stretch from the second conserved V-encoded cysteine up to the conserved J-encoded phenylalanine. In an earlier analysis of more than 550 of the donors, sequences lacking an unambiguous match to a single V gene segment were excluded. In an earlier analysis of around 590 of the donors, a V segment was called functional when productive rearrangements were above 56.7%, and segregating when the standard deviation between donors exceeded 5%. A statistical classification framework was developed to diagnose cytomegalovirus status using the catalog of TCR beta chain sequences. V and J gene assignment, in a later analysis, came from comparing TCR nucleotide sequences with IMGT/GENE-DB human TR gene sequences. Using the TCRdist pipeline, a later analysis assigned CDR3 sequences along with most-parsimonious VDJ recombination scenarios. In a later analysis, each TCR beta chain was defined by its CDR3 amino acid sequence together with its V-gene family, and reads lacking a unique V-gene family were excluded. To address suspected cross-contamination and a sequencing artifact, a later analysis removed 450 to 700 highly shared, low-generation-probability nucleotide sequences. A later analysis calculated a clonal expansion index for each public chain from normalized within-repertoire ranks of inferred template counts. A later analysis computed generation probabilities with a VDJ recombination model fitted to out-of-frame rearrangements, and checked the results against IGoR. A later analysis scored TCR-TCR, TCR-HLA and TCR-CMV co-occurrence with hypergeometric tests, applying a repertoire-size bias correction to TCR pairs. A later analysis estimated false discovery rates by permuting HLA or CMV assignments 20 times. In a later analysis, co-occurring TCRs were grouped with DBSCAN, and TCRdist sequence similarity was added when clustering was performed within HLA-allele-positive subsets. Co-occurrence clustering excluded repertoires with fewer than 30,000 or more than 120,000 public chains, plus five with anomalous nucleotide sharing. TCRdb retrieved this table from immuneACCESS and kept in-frame rearrangements only. Not all clones are present; in checked studies, unresolved V genes account for under half, and no reason is known for the remainder. V and J calls and clone size come straight from that table; D and trimming were deduced from the DNA. This sample is represented by about 160,000 clones; roughly 79% of them were singletons. 0.85% to 1% of the sample is taken by the ten largest.

The V gene is TRBV19 and the J gene is TRBJ2-3; TRBD1 lines up with 7 middle nucleotides. This TCR came from a woman between 50 and 59 years old in good health and CMV-seropositive. Sequenced material: PBMCs. The nucleotides are TGTGCCAGTAGTAGAGGACAGGATACAGATACGCAGTATTTT. This gives the protein CASSRGQDTDTQYF. With all but the CDR3 taken from the reference TRBV19 and TRBJ2-3 genes, the full variable domain is: DGGITQSPKYLFRKEGQNVTLSCEQNLNHDAMYWYRQDPGQGLRLIYYSQIVNDFQKGDIAEGYSVSREKKESFPLTVTSAQKNPTAFYLCASSRGQDTDTQYFGPGTRLTVL.